The 22 T cell receptor beta chains below all came from one sample that was sequenced in a study of OX40 agonist ivuxolimab in advanced cancers. The data were produced by immunoSEQ multiplex PCR, yet TCRdb's version contains in-frame clones alone and is incomplete. Of about 79,000 clones listed, about 88% are singletons. This specimen was CD4+ or CD8+ T cells sorted from blood, taken in a trial of the OX40 agonist ivuxolimab. These receptors were taken from an adult with an advanced solid tumor such as melanoma, head and neck, liver or kidney cancer.

This clone was seen once. The J gene is TRBJ2-1, the V gene TRBV28; 14 positions match TRBD2. Looked up from germline, CDR1 is MDHEN and CDR2 is SYDVKM. This CDR3 has 14 amino acids. Germline trimming cut 6 bases from V and 8 bases from J; bases unmatched to any gene: 3. The CDR3 coding sequence is TGTGCCAGCAGAGGACTAGCGGGAGGCTATGAGCAGTTCTTC. Protein sequence: CASRGLAGGYEQFF.

V usage is TRBV30 and J usage is TRBJ2-1; 9 bases are a match to TRBD2. Germline trimming cut 2 bases from V and 4 bases from J; bases unmatched to any gene: 9. CDR1 and CDR2 (germline): GTSNPN, SVGIG (reference sequence). The CDR3 has 16 residues. The CDR3 region is CAWSPLAGVAYNEQFF. CDR3 nucleotide sequence: TGTGCCTGGAGTCCTTTAGCGGGAGTGGCTTACAATGAGCAGTTCTTC.

CDR3 region: CASRGAGGEVQPQHF. The DNA for the CDR3 is TGTGCCAGTAGAGGGGCAGGGGGCGAGGTTCAGCCCCAGCATTTT. The rearrangement joins TRBV19 to TRBJ1-5; 8 positions match TRBD1. Germline trimming cut 6 bases from V and 6 bases from J; bases unmatched to any gene: 10. There are 15 residues in the CDR3. Germline CDR1 and CDR2: LNHDA and SQIVND (reference sequence).

A single count supports this clone. This sequence joins TRBV7-2 and TRBJ2-3; 9 bases fit TRBD2. J lost 7 bases, V lost 1 base, and 3 bases had no gene match. Germline V gives CDR1 SGHTA, CDR2 FQGNSA. The CDR3 consists of 14 residues. The CDR3 spells CASSLVAGENTQYF. CDR3 nucleotides: TGTGCCAGCAGCTTAGTAGCGGGAGAGAATACGCAGTATTTT.

The chain has TRBV7-2 and TRBJ2-7; TRBD1 matches at 10 bases. Trimming at V came to 5 bases and at J to 1 base, leaving 5 bases not matched to a gene. The germline V gene has CDR1 SGHTA and CDR2 FQGNSA. CDR3 length equals 15 residues. The CDR3 sequence: CASSHDRGRSYEQYF. CDR3 bases: TGTGCCAGCAGCCACGACAGGGGGCGATCCTACGAGCAGTACTTC.

The rearrangement links TRBV28 to TRBJ2-7, with 11 nucleotides matching TRBD1. J lost 3 bases, V lost 5 bases, and 3 bases had no gene match. The CDR3 sequence is 14 residues long. Germline V CDR1 and CDR2: MDHEN, SYDVKM. CDR3 residues: CASSPGTGGYEQYF. The CDR3 bases are TGTGCCAGCAGTCCGGGGACAGGGGGCTACGAGCAGTACTTC.

J is TRBJ1-1 and V is TRBV2; possibly TRBD1 for D (5 bases). V was cut by 5 bases and J by 2 bases, with 9 bases left in between. CDR1 is SNHLY and CDR2 is FYNNEI in the germline V gene. The CDR3 totals 13 residues. The CDR3 region has the DNA TGTGCCAGCAGTTTTGACAGCAACACTGAAGCTTTCTTT. As protein: CASSFDSNTEAFF.

This sequence joins TRBV28 and TRBJ1-2; TRBD1 aligns across 7 bases. The CDR3 totals 13 residues. Losses at the gene ends were 6 bases for V and 8 bases for J; bases not matched to a gene: 9. Per the germline V gene, CDR1 is MDHEN and CDR2 is SYDVKM. As DNA, the CDR3 is TGTGCCAGCAGCCAGTCGACAGGGCCCGGCTACACCTTC. Translated: CASSQSTGPGYTF.

The chain joins TRBV5-1 to TRBJ2-7; the match to TRBD2 covers 7 bases. The germline CDR1 and CDR2 sequences are SGHRS and YFSETQ. CDR3 size: 16 residues. Trimming at V came to 0 bases and at J to 3 bases, leaving 9 bases not matched to a gene. The DNA for the CDR3 is TGCGCCAGCAGCTTGGCCGGACTAGTGAAAAACTACGAGCAGTACTTC. Protein product: CASSLAGLVKNYEQYF.

The chain has TRBV19 and TRBJ1-1; the D gene is possibly TRBD1 (6 bases). From germline, CDR1 is LNHDA and CDR2 SQIVND (reference sequence). Trimming pared 7 bases from V and 4 bases from J, leaving 13 bases between. The CDR3 loop spans 13 amino acids. This chain's CDR3 is CASTLQQGTEAFF. For the CDR3, the DNA is TGTGCCAGTACCCTCCAACAGGGCACTGAAGCTTTCTTT.

The genes are TRBV7-9 and TRBJ1-6; 9 bases align to TRBD1. The CDR3 totals 15 residues. With 5 bases clipped from V and 7 bases from J, the junction kept 6 bases outside the gene matches. Germline V CDR1 and CDR2: SEHNR, FQNEAQ (reference sequence). In DNA, the CDR3 is TGTGCCAGCAGCCCAAGGGACAGGGAAAATTCACCCCTCCACTTT. Translated: CASSPRDRENSPLHF.

This chain connects TRBV11-2 to TRBJ2-7; 7 bases are a match to TRBD2. This CDR3 has 14 residues. Germline V lookup: CDR1 SGHAT, CDR2 FQNNGV. Trimming took 7 bases from V and 3 from J; bases not matched to a gene: 9. The CDR3 DNA sequence: TGTGCCAGCACTTTATCGGGGAGGGTCTACGAGCAGTACTTC. This encodes CASTLSGRVYEQYF.

This sequence joins TRBV10-2 and TRBJ2-7; weak D call: TRBD2 (5 bases). The V end lost 0 bases, the J end lost 3 bases, and 12 bases lay between the germline ends. Germline CDR1 and CDR2: WSHSY and SAAADI. The CDR3 runs 15 residues. CDR3 protein: CASSESGSASYEQYF. Here the CDR3 DNA reads TGCGCCAGCAGTGAGTCGGGTAGCGCTAGCTACGAGCAGTACTTC.

This chain links TRBV29-1 with TRBJ1-4, with 11 bases matching TRBD1. V shed 6 bases, J shed 8 bases, and the junction held 8 bases outside the gene matches. Looked up from germline, CDR1 is SQVTM and CDR2 is ANQGSEA. The CDR3 contains 14 residues. DNA for the CDR3: TGCAGCGTCGGACAGGGGGCTAGCGGGGAAAAACTGTTTTTT. It encodes CSVGQGASGEKLFF.

The chain has TRBV6-1 and TRBJ2-3; D is perhaps TRBD1 (5 bases). This CDR3 is built from 18 residues. Germline V gives CDR1 MNHNS, CDR2 SASEGT. V was cut by 3 bases and J by 0 bases, with 19 bases left in between. DNA of the CDR3: TGTGCCAGCAGTGAGAGGCCGAGTGACAGCTACAGCACAGATACGCAGTATTTT. This encodes CASSERPSDSYSTDTQYF.

The chain combines TRBV9 with TRBJ2-1; 16 bases fit TRBD2. The CDR3 has 17 residues. Per germline, CDR1 SGDLS and CDR2 YYNGEE. V lost 3 bases, J lost 7 bases, and 7 bases stayed unmatched. CDR3 DNA sequence: TGTGCCAGCAGCGCAGGGACTAGCGGGAGGGCCATTAATGAGCAGTTCTTC. Translation gives CASSAGTSGRAINEQFF.

The gene calls are TRBV10-3 and TRBJ2-3, with D possibly being TRBD1 (6 bases). V lost 3 bases and J 1 base, leaving 11 bases between the germline ends. The CDR3 runs to 15 residues. Per germline, CDR1 ENHRY and CDR2 SYGVKD. DNA of the CDR3: TGTGCCATCAGTGAATCGGACAGAGGCACAGATACGCAGTATTTT. Amino acid sequence: CAISESDRGTDTQYF.

The V gene is TRBV27, the J gene TRBJ1-5, with D tentatively TRBD1 (5 bases). Trimming pared 1 base from V and 3 bases from J, leaving 10 bases between. This CDR3 is 15 amino acids long. CDR1 MNHEY and CDR2 SMNVEV come from the germline V gene (reference sequence). CDR3 nucleotide sequence: TGTGCCAGCAGTTTATGGTGGGGGATCAATCAGCCCCAGCATTTT. It encodes CASSLWWGINQPQHF.

This chain links TRBV7-2 with TRBJ2-7; D uncertain. Trimming took 5 bases from V and 6 from J, leaving 17 bases between them. The germline V gene has CDR1 SGHTA and CDR2 FQGNSA. The CDR3 covers 14 residues. CDR3 in amino acids: CASSPEVQRFEQYF. CDR3 nucleotides: TGTGCCAGCAGCCCTGAAGTACAGAGATTCGAGCAGTACTTC. The complete variable domain, with remaining parts taken from reference TRBV7-2 and TRBJ2-7, reads GAGVSQSPSNKVTEKGKDVELRCDPISGHTALYWYRQSLGQGLEFLIYFQGNSAPDKSGLPSDRFSAERTGGSVSTLTIQRTQQEDSAVYLCASSPEVQRFEQYFGPGTRLTVT.

This chain connects TRBV27 to TRBJ2-1; D remains unclear. Germline-derived CDR1 and CDR2 are MNHEY and SMNVEV (reference sequence). The V and J ends lost 1 base and 8 bases respectively, with 3 bases between them. The CDR3 is 11 residues long. The CDR3 DNA follows: TGTGCCAGCAGTTTATTGGATGAGCAGTTCTTC. This translates into CASSLLDEQFF.

The CDR3 coding sequence is TGTGCCAGCAGTTTGTCTGGGGGACAGCCCCAGCATTTT. Its protein is CASSLSGGQPQHF. V and J are TRBV27 and TRBJ1-5; perhaps TRBD1 as D (5 bases). This CDR3 is 13 amino acids long. V was pared by 3 bases and J by 7 bases, with 10 bases between. Germline loops: CDR1 MNHEY, CDR2 SMNVEV (reference sequence).

J is TRBJ2-6 and V is TRBV6-4, with TRBD2 matching 13 bases. Germline V gene data show CDR1 as MRHNA and CDR2 as SNTAGT. The CDR3 is made up of 19 amino acids. Trimming cost V 6 bases and J 6 bases; bases outside gene matches: 14. CDR3 residues: CASSEGLAGQSVAANVLTF. CDR3 nucleotide sequence: TGTGCCAGCAGCGAGGGACTAGCGGGACAATCGGTTGCGGCCAACGTCCTGACTTTC.